The TCR beta chain described here comes from a study of blood T cell repertoires in COVID-19. This CDR3 is 13 amino acids long. The germline gives CDR1 MDHEN, CDR2 SYDVKM. The V end was cut by 6 bases, the J end by 7 bases, with 15 bases between. Repertoires were generated with immunoSEQ multiplex PCR, while TCRdb's copy carries only in-frame clones and drops some. This sample has 50,000 to 55,000 clones, with approximately 89% found just once. Sequencing was done on a sample of peripheral blood. The chain joins TRBV28 to TRBJ1-2; tentatively, D is TRBD1 (5 bases). The receptor comes from a man between 60 and 75 years old with active COVID-19. The CDR3 loop is CASRNGGAAGYTF. In DNA form, the CDR3 reads TGTGCCAGCAGAAATGGCGGGGCGGCTGGCTACACCTTC.